The entry that follows covers one T cell receptor beta chain sequence. The V end was cut by 5 bases, the J end by 5 bases, with 7 bases between. The CDR3 is 12 residues long. Germline assignment: CDR1 GTSNPN and CDR2 SVGIG (reference sequence). The sample comes from a study of blood T cell repertoires in COVID-19. About the research overall: There were acute and convalescent COVID-19 samples, and they came from the United States, Italy and Spain.

Recruits, aged about 18 to 100 years, lived in about two dozen US areas. Cohort allocation depended upon clinical history that participants reported. Sequencing used immunoSEQ multiplex PCR; TCRdb keeps in-frame clones, though not all of them. Among under 250,000 clones listed, 65% to 90% were seen once. The sample consisted of PBMCs or T cells enriched from blood (not recorded which). This TCR was sampled from a man aged 35-49 years who had recovered from COVID-19. The J gene is TRBJ1-6, the V gene TRBV30; tentatively, D is TRBD1 (5 bases). As DNA, the CDR3 is TGTGCCTGGGAGGACAATAATTCACCCCTCCACTTT. It specifies CAWEDNNSPLHF.